Listed here are 15 T cell receptor beta chains from one sample, sequenced in a study of prognosis after radiotherapy for stage I lung cancer. Two-round multiplex PCR, the amplification method, yielded TCR beta CDR3 from genomic DNA. Primers were specific to each TRBV and TRBJ gene in first-round PCR. MiXCR, run by TCRdb on the multiplex PCR reads, gives a single entry per CDR3 protein. This sample carries fewer than 25,000 distinct CDR3 sequences, 35% to 45% of them seen once, and the ten largest clones take just over 55%. Material: PBMCs, obtained before or after stereotactic body radiation therapy (not recorded which). All receptors derive from a donor aged 50 or older with non-small cell lung cancer.

V and J are TRBV6-2 or TRBV6-3 and TRBJ2-7; D could derive from TRBD1 or TRBD2 (6 bases each). In germline, CDR1 is MNHEY, CDR2 SVGEGT. Trimming took 6 bases from V and 0 from J, leaving 18 bases between them. This CDR3 has 16 amino acids. CDR3 residues: CASSLDGRGLSYEQYF. CDR3 bases: TGTGCCAGCAGCCTCGATGGCAGGGGACTCTCCTACGAGCAGTACTTC.

This chain joins TRBV12-3 or TRBV12-4 and TRBJ1-2; no reliable D call. Trimming cost V 4 bases and J 4 bases, with 10 bases left between them. There are 13 residues in the CDR3. DNA for the CDR3: TGTGCCAGCAGTTCCCCAGGTACCTATGGCTACACCTTC. It is translated as CASSSPGTYGYTF.

This clonotype was seen at least ten times. The chain employs TRBV5-1 and TRBJ1-2; D uncertain. The CDR3 spans 14 residues. The germline V and J ends were trimmed by 4 bases and 2 bases, with 12 bases remaining between them. The germline V gene has CDR1 SGHRS and CDR2 YFSETQ. The CDR3 nucleotides are TGCGCCAGCAGCCCTTCGCCGGGAAACTATGGCTACACCTTC. This codes for CASSPSPGNYGYTF.

Of note for this clonotype: This sequence is one base from a far larger clone and is likely a read error. The J gene is TRBJ2-7, the V gene TRBV6-4; 8 bases line up with TRBD1. Trimming removed 6 bases from V and 3 bases from J; junction bases left unmatched: 16. The CDR3 spans 17 residues. CDR1 and CDR2 (germline): MRHNA, SNTAGT. The CDR3 DNA is TGTGCCAGCAGACACTCGAGCCCCGGACAGGGAAGCTACGAGCAGTACTTC. Its protein is CASRHSSPGQGSYEQYF.

The J gene is TRBJ2-3, the V gene TRBV6-1; D not certain. Trimming removed 6 bases from V and 2 bases from J, with 15 bases in between. The CDR3 length is 15 residues. Germline V gives CDR1 MNHNS, CDR2 SASEGT. This CDR3 reads CASRPTDGLTDTQYF. Here the CDR3 DNA reads TGTGCCAGCAGGCCCACTGACGGCCTCACAGATACGCAGTATTTT.

There are many counts of this clonotype. The J gene is TRBJ1-4, the V gene TRBV20-1, with 12 bases fitting TRBD1. Trimming took 6 bases from V and 8 from J; bases not matched to a gene: 4. The germline V gene has CDR1 DFQATT and CDR2 SNEGSKA (reference sequence). CDR3 length equals 13 residues. CDR3 loop: CSATGTGGEKLFF. In DNA form, the CDR3 reads TGCAGTGCGACCGGGACAGGGGGCGAAAAACTGTTTTTT.

This clonotype has a single count. This rearrangement joins TRBV5-1 to TRBJ1-2; D is ambiguous. The CDR3 totals 12 residues. Germline assignment: CDR1 SGHRS and CDR2 YFSETQ. V lost 1 base, J lost 1 base, and 2 bases lay in between. CDR3 residues: CASSLINYGYTF. DNA of the CDR3: TGCGCCAGCAGCTTGATTAACTATGGCTACACCTTC.

Notes on this clonotype: This likely stems from a read error, as it lies one base from a far larger clone. The rearrangement links TRBV11-2 to TRBJ1-6, with D unclear. The CDR3 covers 11 residues. The V gene's germline CDR1 is SGHAT and CDR2 FQNNGV. With 1 base removed from V and 14 bases from J, the gap between germline ends came to 6 bases. The CDR3 region is CASSLGKSLHF. In DNA form, the CDR3 reads TGTGCCAGCAGCTTAGGGAAATCCCTCCACTTT.

Regarding this clonotype: A read error may explain this, as a much larger clone is one base away. This CDR3 reads CATTGVYF. The CDR3 nucleotides read TGTGCCACCACAGGGGTGTACTTC. This chain uses TRBV19 with TRBJ2-4; TRBD1 matches at 7 bases. J was trimmed by 15 bases and V by 10 bases; bases with no gene match: 3. This CDR3 contains 8 residues. The germline CDR1 and CDR2 sequences are LNHDA and SQIVND (reference sequence).

The chain joins TRBV5-1 to TRBJ2-2; TRBD2 matches at 8 bases. The V and J ends lost 0 bases and 9 bases, in that order; junction bases with no gene match: 4. This CDR3 is built from 14 residues. CDR1 SGHRS and CDR2 YFSETQ come from the germline V gene. CDR3 DNA sequence: TGCGCCAGCAGCTTGGAGCTAGCGGGCAGGGAGCTGTTTTTT. As protein: CASSLELAGRELFF.

Notes on this clonotype: This is likely an artifact of a read error, given a far larger clone one base away. The chain has TRBV6-4 and TRBJ2-5, with D perhaps matching TRBD2 (7 bases). CDR3 length: 13 residues. Per the germline V gene, CDR1 is MRHNA and CDR2 is SNTAGT. DNA of the CDR3: TGTGCCAGCAACGGAGGGGGGGAAGAGTCCCAGTACTTC. Protein: CASNGGGEESQYF.

This clonotype was recorded at least ten times. The chain recombines TRBV19 with TRBJ1-1; the D gene is possibly TRBD1 (5 bases). The germline gives CDR1 LNHDA, CDR2 SQIVND (reference sequence). The CDR3 runs 13 residues. Between the trimmed V and J ends, which lost 5 bases and 1 base, there was a span of 8 bases. CDR3 DNA sequence: TGTGCCAGTAGTGATCAGGGGAACACTGAAGCTTTCTTT. Translation: CASSDQGNTEAFF.

This clonotype was counted at least ten times. The chain combines TRBV28 with TRBJ2-5; 12 bases map to TRBD2. The CDR3 extends over 15 amino acids. In germline, CDR1 is MDHEN, CDR2 SYDVKM. J lost 4 bases, V lost 4 bases, and 4 bases had no gene match. CDR3 sequence: CASSSSGLAGETQYF. The CDR3 DNA follows: TGTGCCAGCAGTTCCTCGGGACTAGCGGGAGAGACCCAGTACTTC.

Ten or more counts support this clonotype. V usage is TRBV11-2 and J usage is TRBJ1-1; no clear D gene. Germline loops: CDR1 SGHAT, CDR2 FQNNGV. CDR3 length equals 15 residues. Trimming left V 0 bases short and J 0 bases short, with 8 bases between. CDR3: CASSLDARMNTEAFF. The CDR3 region has the DNA TGTGCCAGCAGCTTAGATGCCAGAATGAACACTGAAGCTTTCTTT.

This clonotype was seen at least ten times. This chain uses TRBV5-8 with TRBJ2-5; unclear D gene. Per germline, CDR1 SGHTS and CDR2 YDEGEE. V was pared by 7 bases and J by 0 bases, with 16 bases between. The length of the CDR3 is 15 residues. The CDR3 loop reads CASYHPETDQETQYF. In DNA, the CDR3 is TGTGCCAGCTACCACCCCGAGACGGACCAAGAGACCCAGTACTTC. Complete variable domain (other parts from reference TRBV5-8 and TRBJ2-5): EAGVTQSPTHLIKTRGQQATLRCSPISGHTSVYWYQQALGLGLQFLLWYDEGEERNRGNFPPRFSGRQFPNYSSELNVNALELEDSALYLCASYHPETDQETQYFGPGTRLLVL.